A single TCR beta chain is shown here with its context. The antigen is not known. Each CDR3 protein gets one entry after TCRdb re-called the 5' RACE reads with MiXCR. The table records approximately 230,000 distinct CDR3 sequences, 15% to 20% of them present only once. The data are from a study of T-cell memory formation after mild COVID-19. Findings and limits, study-wide: CD4/CD8 balance characterized clones contracting day 15 to 85, and CD4+ skew characterized later expanders. There was no confirmation that second-wave clones peaking on day 37 were SARS-CoV-2 specific.

The clonotype originates from a man between 18 and 29 years old who had mild COVID-19 (a few samples of this study predate the infection). Cell type and time point are not known. The specimen sequenced was PBMCs or a T cell subset sorted from them (not recorded which).

The CDR3 DNA follows: TGTGCCAGCAGCTTAAAAGCAGGGCGGGAGACCCAGTACTTC. It translates to CASSLKAGRETQYF. The chain uses TRBV7-3 and TRBJ2-5; weak D call: TRBD1 (5 bases). The CDR3 covers 14 residues. Germline loops: CDR1 SGHTA, CDR2 FQGTGA. With 1 base removed from V and 5 bases from J, the gap between germline ends came to 11 bases.